Listed here is a single T cell receptor beta chain. Its matching antigen is unknown. This sample was taken from a study of regulatory T cells in long-lasting Graves disease. V was clipped by 5 bases and J by 7 bases, with 11 bases between them. The CDR3 is 13 residues long. Study findings and constraints: Patients with persistent disease shared 2,741 public clonotypes, outpacing the approximately 950 shared by new patients. No thyroid tissue was studied; the work used peripheral blood only. Segments TRBV28, TRBJ1-2 and TRBJ2-5 showed preferential usage in persistent disease.

Arm-PCR of CDR3 regions and iRepertoire HTBI primers were used to build TCR beta libraries. TCRdb reprocessed the multiplex PCR reads with MiXCR, giving one entry per CDR3 protein. The table lists roughly 400,000 distinct CDR3 sequences, 21% of them singletons. Indicated time point: persistent/refractory GD, antithyroid drugs over 5 years with positive TRAb. RNA from PBMCs was the source of the TCR library. The V call is TRBV12-3 or TRBV12-4, the J call TRBJ2-2; D not certain. The receptor was isolated from a female donor with Graves disease. Material: peripheral blood mononuclear cells (PBMCs), obtained when the disease was refractory, from a patient treated with antithyroid drugs. The CDR3 loop is CASSLSAYGELFF. DNA of the CDR3: TGTGCCAGCAGTCTCTCGGCTTACGGGGAGCTGTTTTTT.